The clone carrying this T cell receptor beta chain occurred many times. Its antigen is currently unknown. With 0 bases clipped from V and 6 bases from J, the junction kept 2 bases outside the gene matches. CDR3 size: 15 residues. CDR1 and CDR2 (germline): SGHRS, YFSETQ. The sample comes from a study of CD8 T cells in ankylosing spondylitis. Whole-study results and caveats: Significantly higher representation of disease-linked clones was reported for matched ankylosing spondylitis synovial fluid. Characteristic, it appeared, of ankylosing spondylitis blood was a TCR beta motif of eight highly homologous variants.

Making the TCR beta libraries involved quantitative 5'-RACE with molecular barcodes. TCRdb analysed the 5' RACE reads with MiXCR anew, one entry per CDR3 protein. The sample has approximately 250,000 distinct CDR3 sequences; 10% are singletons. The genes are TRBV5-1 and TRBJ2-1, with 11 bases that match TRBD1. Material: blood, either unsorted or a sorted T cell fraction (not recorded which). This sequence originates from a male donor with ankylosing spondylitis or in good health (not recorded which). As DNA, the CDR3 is TGCGCCAGCAGCTTGGAGGGACAGGGGGGCAATGAGCAGTTCTTC. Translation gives CASSLEGQGGNEQFF.